This section outlines one T cell receptor (beta chain) sequence together with its context. This sample was included in a study of blood T cells in healthy people across ages. Germline V lookup: CDR1 MNHEY, CDR2 SVGAGI. The CDR3 has 15 amino acids. V lost 2 bases to trimming and J lost 2 bases; unmatched junction nucleotides: 4. Combining a sample-barcoded 5' primer with a J-beta primer mix, a second PCR ran for roughly 7 to 11 cycles. TCRdb re-analysed the 5' RACE reads in MiXCR, keeping a single row per CDR3 protein. The data show about 680,000 distinct CDR3 sequences, over 45% seen once. Source material: blood. This TCR was sampled from a woman aged 55-69 years in good health. The chain combines TRBV6-5 with TRBJ2-3; 7 bases are shared with TRBD2. DNA of the CDR3: TGTGCCAGCAGTTACGTAGCGGGTTACACAGATACGCAGTATTTT. Translating gives CASSYVAGYTDTQYF.